The TCR beta chain described here comes from a study of vaccination and CD4 T cells after COVID-19. Study overall: The stimulating agents, overlapping spike peptides, came from SARS-CoV-2, HCoV-NL63, HCoV-OC43 and HCoV-229E.

Noted treatment: 10-day PBMC culture with coronavirus spike peptide pools or control peptides (ViraFEST assay). Per well, two million PBMCs were cultured in the presence of around 9.4 IU/ml IL-2 and around 10 ug/ml peptide pools. About this clonotype itself: As yet, its antigen is unknown.

The germline gives CDR1 SNHLY, CDR2 FYNNEI. Trimming took 10 bases from V and 0 from J, leaving 16 bases between them. This CDR3 spans 15 amino acids. Oncomine TCR Beta short-read sequencing was applied to DNA from cultured CD4+ T cells. TCRdb redid the calling of the PCR reads with MiXCR, one entry per CDR3 protein. The table has nearly 15,000 distinct CDR3 sequences, 65% to 85% seen once; the top ten hold 9.6%. This specimen was CD4+ T cells from blood, cultured in vitro, taken after SARS-CoV-2 vaccination. The chain recombines TRBV2 with TRBJ2-1; a possible D gene is TRBD1 (6 bases). This receptor was identified in a human donor who received a COVID-19 vaccine. Here the CDR3 reads CANEQGLSSYNEQFF. In nucleotides, the CDR3 is TGTGCCAACGAGCAGGGGCTCAGCTCCTACAATGAGCAGTTCTTC.